The clone carrying this T cell receptor beta chain has only a few counts. What it binds is unknown. The sample is drawn from a study of response to subunit inactivated influenza vaccine. Study-wide points: It was suggested by the authors that few new T cells are recruited by each seasonal influenza vaccination.

The length of the CDR3 is 12 residues. V was pared by 5 bases and J by 9 bases, with 5 bases of the junction left unmatched. Per germline, CDR1 MDHEN and CDR2 SYDVKM. TCRdb reprocessed the RT-PCR reads with MiXCR, giving one entry per CDR3 protein. The data show roughly 500,000 distinct CDR3 sequences, approximately 17% seen once. The source is a man aged 45 to 75 who received an inactivated influenza vaccine. The sequences come from CD4+ T cells sorted from PBMCs, collected about 23 months after vaccination. The chain links TRBV28 to TRBJ2-7, with 9 bases fitting TRBD1. For the CDR3, the DNA is TGTGCCAGCAGTATACAGGGGGCGACGCAGTACTTC. Translation gives CASSIQGATQYF.